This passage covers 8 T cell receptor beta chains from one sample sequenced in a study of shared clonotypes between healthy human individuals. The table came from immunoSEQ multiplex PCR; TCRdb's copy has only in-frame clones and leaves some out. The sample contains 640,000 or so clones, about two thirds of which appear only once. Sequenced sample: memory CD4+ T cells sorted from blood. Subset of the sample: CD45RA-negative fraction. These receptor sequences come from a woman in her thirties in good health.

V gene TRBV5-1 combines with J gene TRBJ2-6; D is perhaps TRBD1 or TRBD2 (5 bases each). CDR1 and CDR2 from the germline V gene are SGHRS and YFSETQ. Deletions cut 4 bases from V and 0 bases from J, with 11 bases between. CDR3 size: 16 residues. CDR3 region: CASSTGDVSGANVLTF. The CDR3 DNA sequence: TGCGCCAGCAGCACCGGGGACGTCTCTGGGGCCAACGTCCTGACTTTC.

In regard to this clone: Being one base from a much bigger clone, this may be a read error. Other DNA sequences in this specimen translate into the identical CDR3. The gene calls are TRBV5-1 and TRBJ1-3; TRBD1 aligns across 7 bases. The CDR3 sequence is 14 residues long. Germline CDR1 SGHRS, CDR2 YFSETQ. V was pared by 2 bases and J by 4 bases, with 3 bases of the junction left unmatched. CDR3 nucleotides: TGCGCCAGCAGCTTAGGGACAGCCGGAAACACCATATATTTT. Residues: CASSLGTAGNTIYF.

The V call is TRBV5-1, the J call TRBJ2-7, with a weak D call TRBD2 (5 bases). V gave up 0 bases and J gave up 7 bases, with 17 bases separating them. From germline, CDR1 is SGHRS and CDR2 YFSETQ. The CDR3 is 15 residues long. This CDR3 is CASSLGNFRDWEQYF. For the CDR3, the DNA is TGCGCCAGCAGCTTGGGTAATTTCCGGGATTGGGAGCAGTACTTC.

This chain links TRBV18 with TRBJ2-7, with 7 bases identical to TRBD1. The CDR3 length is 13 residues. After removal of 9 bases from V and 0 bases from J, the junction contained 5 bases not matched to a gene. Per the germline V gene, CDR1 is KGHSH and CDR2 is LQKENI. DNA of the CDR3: TGTGCCAGTTCCGGGACAGACTCCTACGAGCAGTACTTC. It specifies CASSGTDSYEQYF. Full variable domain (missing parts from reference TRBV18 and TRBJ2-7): NAGVMQNPRHLVRRRGQEARLRCSPMKGHSHVYWYRQLPEEGLKFMVYLQKENIIDESGMPKERFSAEFPKEGPSILRIQQVVRGDSAAYFCASSGTDSYEQYFGPGTRLTVT.

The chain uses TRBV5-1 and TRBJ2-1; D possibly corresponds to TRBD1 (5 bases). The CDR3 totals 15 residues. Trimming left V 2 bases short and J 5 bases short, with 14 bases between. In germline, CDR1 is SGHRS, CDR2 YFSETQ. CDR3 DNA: TGCGCCAGCAGCTTCCAGGGATATTCTCACAATGAGCAGTTCTTC. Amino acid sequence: CASSFQGYSHNEQFF.

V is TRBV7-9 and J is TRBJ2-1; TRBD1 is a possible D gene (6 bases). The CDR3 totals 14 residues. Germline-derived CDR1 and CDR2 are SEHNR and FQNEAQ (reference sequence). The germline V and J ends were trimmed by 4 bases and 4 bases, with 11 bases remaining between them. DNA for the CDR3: TGTGCCAGCAGCTCGAAAGGACAGTACAATGAGCAGTTCTTC. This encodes CASSSKGQYNEQFF.

The CDR3 DNA is TGTGCCTCCAAGTTGTCTGAAGCTTTCTTT. Its translation: CASKLSEAFF. The chain joins TRBV30 to TRBJ1-1; D not resolved. The V gene lost 7 bases and the J gene lost 6 bases, with 9 bases spanning the gap. The CDR3 spans 10 residues. The V gene's germline CDR1 is GTSNPN and CDR2 SVGIG (reference sequence).

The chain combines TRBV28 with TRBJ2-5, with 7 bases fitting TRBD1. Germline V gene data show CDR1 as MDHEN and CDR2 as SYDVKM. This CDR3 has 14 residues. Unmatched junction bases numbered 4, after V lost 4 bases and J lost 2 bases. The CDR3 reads CASSWGRGQETQYF. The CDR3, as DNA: TGTGCCAGCAGTTGGGGCAGGGGGCAAGAGACCCAGTACTTC.